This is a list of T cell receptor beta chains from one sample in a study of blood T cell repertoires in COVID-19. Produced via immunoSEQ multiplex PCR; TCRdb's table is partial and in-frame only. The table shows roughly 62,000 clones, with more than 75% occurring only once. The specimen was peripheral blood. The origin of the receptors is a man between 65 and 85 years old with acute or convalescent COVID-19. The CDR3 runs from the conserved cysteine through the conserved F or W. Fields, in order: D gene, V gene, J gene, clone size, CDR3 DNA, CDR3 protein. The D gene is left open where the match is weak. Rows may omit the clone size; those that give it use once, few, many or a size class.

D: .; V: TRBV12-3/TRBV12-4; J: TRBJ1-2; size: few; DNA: TGTGCCAGCAGTATGACGGGACTTCATGGCTACACCTTC; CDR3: CASSMTGLHGYTF
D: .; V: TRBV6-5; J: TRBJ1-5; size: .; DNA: TGTGCCTCCCTGGCGGGGATGAGCGGCAATCAGCCCCAGCATTTT; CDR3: CASLAGMSGNQPQHF
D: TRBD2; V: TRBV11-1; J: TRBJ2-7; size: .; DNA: TGTGCCAGCAGCCTTAGCGGGAGAAGGGGGGAGCAGTACTTC; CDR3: CASSLSGRRGEQYF
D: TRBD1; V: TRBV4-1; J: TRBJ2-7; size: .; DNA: TGCGCCAGCAGCCAAGATATGGGACAGCTCTACGAGCAGTACTTC; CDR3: CASSQDMGQLYEQYF
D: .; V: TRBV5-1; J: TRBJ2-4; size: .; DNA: TGCGCCAGCAGCTTGGAAGGGGCAAGCGGGGCCAAAAACATTCAGTACTTC; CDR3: CASSLEGASGAKNIQYF
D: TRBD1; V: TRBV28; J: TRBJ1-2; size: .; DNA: TGTGCCAGCAGTTTAATTCTTTTCGTGACAGGGAAGGGTGGCTACACCTTC; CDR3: CASSLILFVTGKGGYTF
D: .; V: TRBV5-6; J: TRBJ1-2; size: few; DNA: TGTGCCAGCACTCCAGGGCGAGATTATGGCTACACCTTC; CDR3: CASTPGRDYGYTF
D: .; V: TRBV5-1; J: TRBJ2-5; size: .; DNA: TGCGCCAGCAGCTTGGGACCCGGGGGCCAAGAGACCCAGTACTTC; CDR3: CASSLGPGGQETQYF
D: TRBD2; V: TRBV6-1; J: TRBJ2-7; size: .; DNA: TGTGCCAGCAGTGAATATCCCCTGACTAGCGAAACTTACGAGCAGTACTTC; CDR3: CASSEYPLTSETYEQYF
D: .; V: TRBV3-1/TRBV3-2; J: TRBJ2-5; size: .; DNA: TGTGCCAGCAGCCAAGTAGCGGCCCAGTACTTC; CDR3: CASSQVAAQYF